The rows below give T cell receptor beta chains drawn from one sample of a study of T cell responses to AZD1222 COVID-19 vaccine. Using immunoSEQ multiplex PCR, the repertoire was profiled, and TCRdb retains in-frame clones only, with some absent. The sample contains 95,000 to 150,000 clones, roughly 92% of which appear only once. The sample in question was peripheral blood, obtained on day 0 of AZD1222 vaccination. These receptors originate from an adult in good health. CDR3s include the opening cysteine and the closing phenylalanine or tryptophan. A D gene is named only where the DNA matches it firmly. Part of the rows lack a size; the others show once, few, many or a class for expanded clones.

clone_size j_call d_call v_call cdr3_nt cdr3_aa
NA TRBJ1-1 NA TRBV19 TGTGCCAGTAGACTAACAACGAACACTGAAGCTTTCTTT CASRLTTNTEAFF
NA TRBJ2-5 NA TRBV11-2 TGTGCCAGCACCCCCACGTGGGGGAGAGGGGAGACCCAGTACTTC CASTPTWGRGETQYF
NA TRBJ2-2 NA TRBV7-2 TGTGCCAGCAGCTTAGTTCGGAGGACCGGGGAGCTGTTTTTT CASSLVRRTGELFF
NA TRBJ2-3 NA TRBV6-5 TGTGCCAGGGGCTTAGGGGTGGGCACAGATACGCAGTATTTT CARGLGVGTDTQYF
NA TRBJ2-1 TRBD2 TRBV5-8 TGTGCCAGCAGCTCGGTACTAGGGCTAGCGGAAAACTACAATGAGCAGTTCTTC CASSSVLGLAENYNEQFF
NA TRBJ2-3 TRBD2 TRBV3-1/TRBV3-2 TGTGCCAGCAGCGGAAGAGCGGGGGGCACAGATACGCAGTATTTT CASSGRAGGTDTQYF
NA TRBJ1-5 TRBD1 TRBV9 TGTGCCAGCAGCGCGAGACAGGGGGCAGGGCAGCCCCAGCATTTT CASSARQGAGQPQHF
few TRBJ2-3 TRBD2 TRBV18 TGTGCCAGCTCACCACAAGGACTAGCAACAGATACGCAGTATTTT CASSPQGLATDTQYF
NA TRBJ2-3 NA TRBV2 TGTGCCAGCAGTTTTGGACAGCCGGGCACAGATACGCAGTATTTT CASSFGQPGTDTQYF
NA TRBJ1-5 NA TRBV2 TGTGCCAGCAGGATAGATATCAATCAGCCCCAGCATTTT CASRIDINQPQHF
NA TRBJ2-4 TRBD2 TRBV6-2/TRBV6-3 TGTGCCAGCAGTTACAGGCCCACTAGCGGCAAAAACATTCAGTACTTC CASSYRPTSGKNIQYF
NA TRBJ1-3 TRBD1 TRBV5-1 TGCGCCAGCAGCGCGGACAGGGCAGGAAACACCATATATTTT CASSADRAGNTIYF
NA TRBJ1-1 NA TRBV7-9 TGTGCCAGCAGCTCCGGATACACTGAAGCTTTCTTT CASSSGYTEAFF
NA TRBJ1-1 TRBD1 TRBV5-3 TGTGCCAGAAGCACCGGACAGGGAGGGGGGAACACTGAAGCTTTCTTT CARSTGQGGGNTEAFF
NA TRBJ1-6 NA TRBV27 TGTGCCAGCAGTCGACAGAATTCACCCCTCCACTTT CASSRQNSPLHF
NA TRBJ2-2 NA TRBV2 TGTGCCAGCAGTGTCAGGGGGGCATCCGGGGAGCTGTTTTTT CASSVRGASGELFF
NA TRBJ1-1 NA TRBV5-8 TGTGCCAGCAGCTTCTTAGGGGGAACTGAAGCTTTCTTT CASSFLGGTEAFF
NA TRBJ1-3 NA TRBV7-8 TGTGCCAGCAGCCCCTCGGACAGCTCTGGAAACACCATATATTTT CASSPSDSSGNTIYF
NA TRBJ1-6 NA TRBV5-4 TGTGCCAGCAGCCCGGGGGGGAGGCATTCGAACTCACCCCTCCACTTT CASSPGGRHSNSPLHF
NA TRBJ2-5 NA TRBV3-1/TRBV3-2 TGTGCCAGCAGCCAAGTGGGGCTAGCGTTGGAGACCCAGTACTTC CASSQVGLALETQYF
NA TRBJ1-1 NA TRBV5-1 TGCGCCAGCAGTGTGCAGGGCGACACTGAAGCTTTCTTT CASSVQGDTEAFF
NA TRBJ1-2 TRBD1 TRBV2 TGTGCCAGCCCCGGAGGGGGCCAGGGAACTGGCTACACCTTC CASPGGGQGTGYTF
NA TRBJ1-6 TRBD1 TRBV7-6 TGTGCCAGCAGCCCCACACAGGGGAGGTCCTATAATTCACCCCTCCACTTT CASSPTQGRSYNSPLHF
NA TRBJ2-5 NA TRBV5-1 TGCGCCAGTGGGGGCGGGCAGGTACAAGAGACCCAGTACTTC CASGGGQVQETQYF
NA TRBJ1-2 NA TRBV19 TGTGCCAGTAGTATAGTCCAGGGGTCATTGGGGTATGGCTACACCTTC CASSIVQGSLGYGYTF
NA TRBJ1-1 TRBD1 TRBV3-1/TRBV3-2 TGTGCCAGCAGCCAAGAGGGTGCGAGGGGGCAGAGTGAAGCTTTCTTT CASSQEGARGQSEAFF
NA TRBJ1-1 NA TRBV7-9 TGTGCCAGCAGCTCCCGACCGGGACTCCGGAACACTGAAGCTTTCTTT CASSSRPGLRNTEAFF
NA TRBJ1-1 NA TRBV29-1 TGCAGCGTTACTGGCAGGGTAGGCCCGAACACTGAAGCTTTCTTT CSVTGRVGPNTEAFF
NA TRBJ1-4 NA TRBV29-1 TGCAGCGTTGTAAAGGGTGAAAAACTGTTTTTT CSVVKGEKLFF
NA TRBJ1-1 NA TRBV30 TGTGCCTGGGTTCTCACGGGGGTGAACACTGAAGCTTTCTTT CAWVLTGVNTEAFF
NA TRBJ1-2 NA TRBV5-1 TGCGCCAGCAGCCCGAACACGGGTGGGGGCTACACCTTC CASSPNTGGGYTF
NA TRBJ1-5 NA TRBV6-2/TRBV6-3 TGTGCCAGCAGTTTCCGCCCCCAGCCCCAGCATTTT CASSFRPQPQHF
once TRBJ1-2 TRBD1 TRBV7-2 TGTGCCAGCAGCTTAGTGGCAGGGGGGGCCTACTATGGCTACACCTTC CASSLVAGGAYYGYTF
NA TRBJ1-2 TRBD1 TRBV3-1/TRBV3-2 TGTGCCAGCAGCCAAGTACAGGGGACGGGGGGCTACACCTTC CASSQVQGTGGYTF
NA TRBJ1-2 NA TRBV10-3 TGTGCCATAGGAGGGGGTATCACTAACTATGGCTACACCTTC CAIGGGITNYGYTF
once TRBJ1-3 NA TRBV6-5 TGTGCCAGCAGTCTTCAGCCCTCTGGAAACACCATATATTTT CASSLQPSGNTIYF
NA TRBJ2-3 NA TRBV5-1 TGCGCCAGCAGTCTAACGGTGGGGGCAGATACGCAGTATTTT CASSLTVGADTQYF
NA TRBJ1-2 NA TRBV4-3 TGCGCCAGCAGCCAAGATTATCCAGCTCGGTATGGCTACACCTTC CASSQDYPARYGYTF
NA TRBJ2-1 TRBD1 TRBV3-1/TRBV3-2 TGTGCCAGCAGCCGAATCCGGGACAGCTCCTACAATGAGCAGTTCTTC CASSRIRDSSYNEQFF
NA TRBJ2-3 TRBD1 TRBV6-5 TGTGCCAGCAGCCGGGACAGGGATTTTCCGTATACGCAGTATTTT CASSRDRDFPYTQYF
NA TRBJ1-3 NA TRBV19 TGTGCCAGTACTAGGGCAACTGGAAACACCATATATTTT CASTRATGNTIYF
NA TRBJ1-3 TRBD1 TRBV9 TGTGCCAGCAGCGAGGGGGCCTACTCTGGAAACACCATATATTTT CASSEGAYSGNTIYF
NA TRBJ1-1 NA TRBV3-1/TRBV3-2 TGTGCCAGCAGCCAAGTAAGTTGGAGGGGCGAGGTGGTCACTGAAGCTTTCTTT CASSQVSWRGEVVTEAFF
NA TRBJ1-1 NA TRBV18 TGTGCCAGCTCACCAAACCCCTCAAGAAGTGAAGCTTTCTTT CASSPNPSRSEAFF
NA TRBJ2-1 NA TRBV12-5 TGTGCTAGTGGCCCGGTACTTGAGCAGTTCTTC CASGPVLEQFF
once TRBJ2-1 TRBD2 TRBV14 TGTGCCAGCAGCCGGGGACTAGCCTCCTACAATGAGCAGTTCTTC CASSRGLASYNEQFF
NA TRBJ1-5 NA TRBV9 TGTGCCAGCAGCGTAGATGATAGCAATCAGCCCCAGCATTTT CASSVDDSNQPQHF
NA TRBJ1-2 NA TRBV6-6 TGTGCCAGCAGCGGGACAAACAACTATGGCTACACCTTC CASSGTNNYGYTF
NA TRBJ2-1 TRBD2 TRBV24-1 TGTGCCACCAGTGAGATAAGGACTAGCGGGAGGAGTGAGCAGTTCTTC CATSEIRTSGRSEQFF
NA TRBJ1-2 NA TRBV7-2 TGTGCCACCCTACCGCGGAAGGTGGGGGGCTACACCTTC CATLPRKVGGYTF
few TRBJ1-5 NA TRBV6-5 TGTGCCAGCAGGGCACAGAGTTATAGCAATCAGCCCCAGCATTTT CASRAQSYSNQPQHF
NA TRBJ2-6 TRBD2 TRBV5-4 TGTGCCAGCAGCTTACTAGCGGGAGGTAATGGGGCCAACGTCCTGACTTTC CASSLLAGGNGANVLTF
NA TRBJ2-1 TRBD2 TRBV10-3 TGTGCCATCACCCCGGGACTAGCGGTACGCAATGAGCAGTTCTTC CAITPGLAVRNEQFF
NA TRBJ2-7 TRBD1 TRBV6-5 TGTGCCAGCAGTTACCGGGACAGCCGATCCGAGCAGTACTTC CASSYRDSRSEQYF
NA TRBJ1-2 NA TRBV24-1 TGTGCCACCAGTGATCCACAGATTAACTATGGCTACACCTTC CATSDPQINYGYTF
NA TRBJ2-4 NA TRBV7-9 TGTGCCAGCAGCTCCCGAGAGGCCAAAAACATTCAGTACTTC CASSSREAKNIQYF
once TRBJ2-5 NA TRBV5-8 TGTGCCAGCAGCCCCCAGGGCCGGGGGCGTGAAGAGACCCAGTACTTC CASSPQGRGREETQYF
NA TRBJ1-1 NA TRBV27 TGTGCCAGCTCGTCATCCCTGAACACTGAAGCTTTCTTT CASSSSLNTEAFF